A single sample gave rise to the 28 T cell receptor beta chains below, sequenced in a study of human T cells and chemical hapten exposure. TCRdb analysed the RACE reads with MiXCR anew, one entry per CDR3 protein. The data show fewer than 500,000 distinct CDR3 sequences, with about 4.8% seen just once and about 2.2% held by the top ten. The time point: patch test 1, 2 weeks after DPC sensitization. Documented treatment: therapeutic diphenylcyclopropenone sensitization with weekly scalp DPC. The source was whole blood, collected in connection with sensitization to the hapten diphenylcyclopropenone (DPC). The receptors were gathered from a woman in her 50s with alopecia areata. Some clones in this sample may be carry-over from other donors' samples.

In DNA, the CDR3 is TGTGCCAGCAGGGACAGGGGGACCACAGATACGCAGTATTTT. Translation: CASRDRGTTDTQYF. This rearrangement joins TRBV2 to TRBJ2-3; 10 bases map to TRBD1. V was pared by 6 bases and J by 2 bases, with 2 bases of the junction left unmatched. The CDR3 runs to 14 residues. Germline values: CDR1 SNHLY, CDR2 FYNNEI.

V and J are TRBV3-1 and TRBJ1-2; D perhaps matches TRBD1 (6 bases). The CDR3 has 14 amino acids. Trimming pared 0 bases from V and 8 bases from J, leaving 13 bases between. Per the germline V gene, CDR1 is LGHDT and CDR2 is YNNKEL (reference sequence). As DNA, the CDR3 is TGTGCCAGCAGCCAAGATGAGGGGGTAGGAGGCTACACCTTC. Amino acids: CASSQDEGVGGYTF.

The chain carries TRBV3-1 and TRBJ1-1; D gene unclear. Germline CDR1 reads LGHDT; CDR2 reads YNNKEL (reference sequence). The CDR3 has 16 amino acids. Trimming pared 0 bases from V and 3 bases from J, leaving 14 bases between. The CDR3 loop is CASSQDGSGSDTEAFF. The CDR3 DNA reads TGTGCCAGCAGCCAAGACGGATCCGGGTCGGACACTGAAGCTTTCTTT.

This clonotype was found many times. The rearrangement joins TRBV5-1 to TRBJ2-5, with D hard to call. V lost 1 base to trimming and J lost 1 base, with 14 bases between them. Germline CDR1 reads SGHRS; CDR2 reads YFSETQ. The CDR3 extends over 16 amino acids. Written as DNA, the CDR3 is TGCGCCAGCAGCTTGTTCTCCCGGGCGTCCCAAGAGACCCAGTACTTC. The encoded protein is CASSLFSRASQETQYF.

In this sample, this clonotype turned up many times. The chain links TRBV6-1 to TRBJ1-5; D perhaps matches TRBD1 (5 bases). Per germline, CDR1 MNHNS and CDR2 SASEGT. Trimming left V 1 base short and J 1 base short, with 8 bases between. There are 15 residues in the CDR3. DNA for the CDR3: TGTGCCAGCAGTGAAGGGAGGGGCAGCAATCAGCCCCAGCATTTT. Its translation is CASSEGRGSNQPQHF.

The V call is TRBV6-6, the J call TRBJ2-5; TRBD1 agrees at 7 bases. The CDR3 is 16 amino acids. Germline-derived CDR1 and CDR2 are MNHNY and SVGAGI (reference sequence). The junction had 9 bases not matched to a gene; V was cut back by 2 bases and J by 3 bases. CDR3 coding DNA: TGTGCCAGCAGTTACCGATCCGGGACAGCAGAAGAGACCCAGTACTTC. This codes for CASSYRSGTAEETQYF.

This clonotype was observed at least ten times. This chain joins TRBV6-5 and TRBJ1-6; D is ambiguous. Trimming took off 4 bases at V and 4 bases at J, with 8 bases between the two ends. CDR1 and CDR2 (germline): MNHEY, SVGAGI. CDR3 length: 14 amino acids. The CDR3 DNA sequence: TGTGCCAGCAGTTTTAATACTTATAATTCACCCCTCCACTTT. Translation gives CASSFNTYNSPLHF.

This clonotype was seen at least ten times. The gene calls are TRBV29-1 and TRBJ2-3, with 9 bases aligning to TRBD2. J was trimmed by 3 bases and V by 4 bases; bases with no gene match: 2. Germline CDR1 SQVTM, CDR2 ANQGSEA. The CDR3 contains 13 residues. CDR3 bases: TGCAGCGTTGGCGGGAGGGGAACAGATACGCAGTATTTT. This gives the protein CSVGGRGTDTQYF.

In its sample, this clonotype was seen many times. The chain employs TRBV28 and TRBJ1-1; D is uncertain. The length of the CDR3 is 11 residues. V was cut by 6 bases and J by 1 base, with 3 bases left in between. CDR1 is MDHEN and CDR2 is SYDVKM in the germline V gene. CDR3 bases: TGTGCCAGCAGGACGAACACTGAAGCTTTCTTT. Protein product: CASRTNTEAFF.

The genes are TRBV6-5 and TRBJ1-6; a weak D match, TRBD1 (6 bases). CDR1 and CDR2 (germline): MNHEY, SVGAGI. CDR3 length: 15 amino acids. With 2 bases removed from V and 3 bases from J, the gap between germline ends came to 8 bases. CDR3 bases: TGTGCCAGCAGTTACCGACAGGACTATAATTCACCCCTCCACTTT. It encodes CASSYRQDYNSPLHF.

This clonotype occurred many times. The J gene is TRBJ2-1, the V gene TRBV12-3 or TRBV12-4, with TRBD1 matching over 7 bases. Trimming took 3 bases from V and 6 from J; bases not matched to a gene: 2. The CDR3 sequence is 13 residues long. CDR3 sequence reads: CASSFTGVNEQFF. In DNA form, the CDR3 reads TGTGCCAGCAGTTTTACAGGGGTCAATGAGCAGTTCTTC.

The sample holds many counts of this clonotype. J is TRBJ2-3 and V is TRBV12-3 or TRBV12-4, with 7 bases fitting TRBD1. The V gene end was trimmed by 6 bases and the J gene end by 6 bases; junction bases not matched to a gene: 6. This CDR3 region has 13 residues. The CDR3 here is CASRSTGADTQYF. In DNA form, the CDR3 reads TGTGCCAGCAGATCAACAGGGGCCGATACGCAGTATTTT.

The V call is TRBV9, the J call TRBJ2-1; 9 bases line up with TRBD2. This CDR3 is built from 16 residues. Germline CDR1 is SGDLS and CDR2 is YYNGEE. Trimming cost V 3 bases and J 4 bases; bases outside gene matches: 8. CDR3 sequence (DNA): TGTGCCAGCAGCGAGAGCGGGGGGACACCTTACAATGAGCAGTTCTTC. Residues: CASSESGGTPYNEQFF.

This clonotype has at least ten counts. The J gene is TRBJ2-2, the V gene TRBV12-3 or TRBV12-4, with D possibly being TRBD1 (6 bases). The CDR3 spans 15 residues. Between the trimmed V and J ends, which lost 2 bases and 4 bases, there was a span of 11 bases. CDR3 region: CASSLTTGSTGELFF. In DNA, the CDR3 is TGTGCCAGCAGTTTAACTACAGGGAGCACCGGGGAGCTGTTTTTT.

This clonotype was counted ten times or more. V gene TRBV4-2 combines with J gene TRBJ2-3, with D tentatively TRBD2 (5 bases). CDR1 and CDR2 from the germline V gene are LGHNA and YNFKEQ. V was shortened by 2 bases and J by 0 bases, with 12 bases between the two germline ends. CDR3 length: 16 amino acids. In nucleotides, the CDR3 is TGTGCCAGCAGCCAAATGAGGGCCGAAAGCACAGATACGCAGTATTTT. Translation: CASSQMRAESTDTQYF.

This clonotype was observed at least ten times. The genes are TRBV20-1 and TRBJ2-6; the D gene is possibly TRBD2 (5 bases). Germline CDR1 and CDR2: DFQATT and SNEGSKA (reference sequence). Deletions cut 6 bases from V and 1 base from J, with 7 bases between. The CDR3 extends over 13 amino acids. As DNA, the CDR3 is TGCAGTGCCCCGGGGTCTGGGGCCAACGTCCTGACTTTC. Its translation is CSAPGSGANVLTF.

This clonotype was recorded many times. DNA for the CDR3: TGTGCCAGCAGCTTAGCGGTGGCACCTTATGGCTACACCTTC. Translation: CASSLAVAPYGYTF. The chain is built from TRBV7-7 and TRBJ1-2; D unclear. Trimming left V 0 bases short and J 5 bases short, with 10 bases between. Germline CDR1 and CDR2: SSHAT and FNYEAQ (reference sequence). The CDR3 has 14 residues.

At least ten counts were recorded for this clonotype. The gene calls are TRBV14 and TRBJ1-1; D is unclear. The CDR3 covers 12 residues. Germline V gives CDR1 SGHDN, CDR2 FVKESK. Trimming left V 3 bases short and J 0 bases short, with 2 bases between. The chain's CDR3 is CASSQVNTEAFF. The CDR3 DNA follows: TGTGCCAGCAGCCAGGTGAACACTGAAGCTTTCTTT.

The rearrangement joins TRBV7-8 to TRBJ2-1; weak D call: TRBD2 (6 bases). This CDR3 contains 15 residues. The germline gives CDR1 SGHVS, CDR2 FQNEAQ. V was cut by 0 bases and J by 4 bases, with 10 bases left in between. The CDR3 DNA sequence: TGTGCCAGCAGCTTAGCGGCGGGGAATTACAATGAGCAGTTCTTC. Translation: CASSLAAGNYNEQFF.

This clonotype was observed many times. The chain is built from TRBV24-1 and TRBJ2-2; 9 nucleotides line up with TRBD2. With V trimmed by 4 bases and J by 1 base, 6 bases remained unmatched. Germline values: CDR1 KGHDR, CDR2 SFDVKD. There are 17 residues in the CDR3. This chain's CDR3 is CATSEPPSGENTGELFF. CDR3 in DNA: TGTGCCACCAGTGAACCCCCTAGCGGGGAGAACACCGGGGAGCTGTTTTTT.

This clonotype occurred many times. V usage is TRBV4-1 and J usage is TRBJ2-3, with D possibly matching TRBD2 (6 bases). CDR1 is MGHRA and CDR2 is YSYEKL in the germline V gene. This CDR3 spans 16 amino acids. The germline V and J ends were trimmed by 0 bases and 2 bases, with 12 bases remaining between them. CDR3 residues: CASSQEGVADTDTQYF. CDR3 coding DNA: TGCGCCAGCAGCCAAGAAGGAGTAGCGGACACAGATACGCAGTATTTT.

This clonotype occurred a few times. The chain employs TRBV6-2 or TRBV6-3 and TRBJ2-1; TRBD2 agrees at 11 bases. This CDR3 spans 17 amino acids. Germline CDR1 reads MNHEY; CDR2 reads SVGEGT. V lost 0 bases, J lost 2 bases, and 3 bases stayed unmatched. The CDR3 nucleotides are TGTGCCAGCAGTTACTCGGCTAGCGGGAGGCCCTACAATGAGCAGTTCTTC. The encoded protein is CASSYSASGRPYNEQFF.

At least ten counts were recorded for this clonotype. The gene calls are TRBV24-1 and TRBJ1-1; TRBD1 might be the D (6 bases). Germline values: CDR1 KGHDR, CDR2 SFDVKD. The CDR3 spans 13 residues. V dropped 12 bases and J dropped 0 bases, with 13 bases sitting between them. The CDR3 region is CAPTGIVNTEAFF. For the CDR3, the DNA is TGTGCCCCAACAGGGATTGTGAACACTGAAGCTTTCTTT.

The chain carries TRBV18 and TRBJ2-6; tentatively, D is TRBD1 (5 bases). The CDR3 is made up of 17 amino acids. With 2 bases removed from V and 0 bases from J, the gap between germline ends came to 11 bases. The germline CDR1 and CDR2 sequences are KGHSH and LQKENI. The CDR3 here is CASSPRGERSGANVLTF. The CDR3 DNA reads TGTGCCAGCTCACCAAGGGGTGAACGCTCTGGGGCCAACGTCCTGACTTTC.

This clonotype was recorded at least ten times. The chain has TRBV20-1 and TRBJ2-4; D might be TRBD2 (6 bases). The CDR3 consists of 15 residues. V lost 2 bases and J 6 bases, leaving 17 bases between the germline ends. Germline V gives CDR1 DFQATT, CDR2 SNEGSKA (reference sequence). The CDR3 protein is CSARRVGGEVNIQYF. The CDR3 DNA sequence: TGCAGTGCTAGACGTGTCGGGGGAGAGGTAAACATTCAGTACTTC.

This clonotype was found many times. Here the CDR3 reads CASSQQKKKHEQYF. The CDR3 region has the DNA TGTGCCAGCAGCCAACAAAAAAAGAAGCACGAGCAGTACTTC. The J gene is TRBJ2-7, the V gene TRBV3-1; D not resolved. The V gene's germline CDR1 is LGHDT and CDR2 YNNKEL (reference sequence). Trimming left V 2 bases short and J 5 bases short, with 13 bases between. CDR3 length equals 14 residues.

The table lists this clonotype with many counts. The chain employs TRBV12-3 or TRBV12-4 and TRBJ2-5; TRBD1 matches at 7 bases. This CDR3 is 15 amino acids long. Losses at the gene ends were 3 bases for V and 0 bases for J; bases not matched to a gene: 4. The CDR3 reads CASSFRGTDQETQYF. The CDR3, as DNA: TGTGCCAGCAGTTTCAGAGGGACAGACCAAGAGACCCAGTACTTC.

This clonotype has a count of ten or more. The chain is built from TRBV29-1 and TRBJ1-4; perhaps TRBD1 as D (5 bases). The length of the CDR3 is 13 residues. CDR1 and CDR2 from the germline V gene are SQVTM and ANQGSEA. Between the trimmed V and J ends, which lost 6 bases and 2 bases, there was a span of 10 bases. The CDR3 bases are TGCAGCGTGTCGGGGCAGACTAATGAAAAACTGTTTTTT. Protein: CSVSGQTNEKLFF.